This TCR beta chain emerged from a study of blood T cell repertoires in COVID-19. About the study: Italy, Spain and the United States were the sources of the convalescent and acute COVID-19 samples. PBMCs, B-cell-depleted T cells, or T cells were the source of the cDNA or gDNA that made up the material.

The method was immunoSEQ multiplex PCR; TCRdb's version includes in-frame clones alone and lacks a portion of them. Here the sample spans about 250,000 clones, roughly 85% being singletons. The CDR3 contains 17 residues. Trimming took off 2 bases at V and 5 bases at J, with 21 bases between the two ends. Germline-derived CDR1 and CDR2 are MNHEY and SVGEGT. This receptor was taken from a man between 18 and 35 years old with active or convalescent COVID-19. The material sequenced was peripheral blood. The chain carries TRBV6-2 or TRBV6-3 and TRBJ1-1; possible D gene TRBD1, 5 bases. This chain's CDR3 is CASSYRRGVAGWTEAFF. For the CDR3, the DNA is TGTGCCAGCAGTTACAGGCGGGGTGTGGCAGGGTGGACTGAAGCTTTCTTT.